The 9 T cell receptor beta chains presented below share a single source sample, sequenced in a study of blood T cells in healthy people across ages. Using a J-beta primer mix together with a sample-barcoded 5' primer, a second PCR was run for roughly 7 to 12 cycles. In TCRdb, the 5' RACE reads were re-called with MiXCR into one record per CDR3 protein. The sample has fewer than 950,000 distinct CDR3 sequences; 40% to 65% are singletons. Sequencing input: blood. Source of these receptors: an elderly man in good health.

V gene TRBV7-9 combines with J gene TRBJ2-1, with D possibly being TRBD1 or TRBD2 (5 bases each). Germline V gene data show CDR1 as SEHNR and CDR2 as FQNEAQ (reference sequence). The length of the CDR3 is 15 residues. Trimming shortened V by 4 bases and J by 6 bases, and 16 bases separated the two germline ends. The CDR3 loop is CASSSGTAERNEQFF. In DNA form, the CDR3 reads TGTGCCAGCAGCTCCGGGACCGCGGAACGCAATGAGCAGTTCTTC.

This clonotype has a single count. In DNA form, the CDR3 reads TGTGCCAGCAGTGGCCCACAGGGGAATGAAAAACTGTTTTTT. Its protein product is CASSGPQGNEKLFF. This chain joins TRBV6-1 and TRBJ1-4; TRBD1 matches at 7 bases. The CDR3 loop spans 14 amino acids. The V segment lost 4 bases and the J segment 5 bases; nucleotides outside the gene matches: 4. Germline values: CDR1 MNHNS, CDR2 SASEGT.

The CDR3 bases are TGTGCCAGCAGTACCCGGACTAGCGGGAGGGAGCAGTTCTTC. Residues: CASSTRTSGREQFF. The chain couples TRBV27 to TRBJ2-1, with TRBD2 matching over 14 bases. Germline loops: CDR1 MNHEY, CDR2 SMNVEV (reference sequence). CDR3 length: 14 amino acids. V dropped 5 bases and J dropped 10; count of bases not matched to a gene: 4.

The chain joins TRBV7-2 to TRBJ2-2; TRBD1 or TRBD2 may be the D gene (6 bases each). Germline CDR1 reads SGHTA; CDR2 reads FQGNSA. The CDR3 length is 16 residues. Trimming left V 5 bases short and J 6 bases short, with 19 bases between. The CDR3 loop reads CASSLQMGGAAGELFF. CDR3 DNA sequence: TGTGCCAGCAGCCTTCAAATGGGGGGCGCCGCCGGGGAGCTGTTTTTT.

This clonotype has a single count. This sequence joins TRBV5-1 and TRBJ1-1; TRBD1 matches 8 bases. Trimming removed 5 bases from V and 4 bases from J; junction bases left unmatched: 13. This CDR3 is 16 amino acids long. CDR1 and CDR2 (germline): SGHRS, YFSETQ. The CDR3 reads CASSPQGADRITEAFF. Here the CDR3 DNA reads TGCGCCAGCAGTCCTCAGGGGGCAGACAGGATCACTGAAGCTTTCTTT.

The table lists this clonotype with a few counts. The chain links TRBV29-1 to TRBJ1-4; 9 bases line up with TRBD1. CDR3 length: 14 residues. V lost 1 base to trimming and J lost 8 bases; unmatched junction nucleotides: 5. Germline-derived CDR1 and CDR2 are SQVTM and ANQGSEA. CDR3 sequence reads: CSVEGTGVEEKLFF. In DNA form, the CDR3 reads TGCAGCGTTGAAGGGACAGGGGTGGAAGAAAAACTGTTTTTT.

J is TRBJ2-7 and V is TRBV20-1, with 7 bases lining up with TRBD1. CDR1 DFQATT and CDR2 SNEGSKA come from the germline V gene (reference sequence). J gave up 2 bases and V 6 bases, and 7 bases lay outside the gene matches. This CDR3 is 13 amino acids long. The CDR3 region has the DNA TGCAGTGCAGCACAGGGGACCACCTACGAGCAGTACTTC. Translating it yields CSAAQGTTYEQYF.

To note about this clonotype: The final CDR3 position lacks the conserved phenylalanine or tryptophan, pointing to a likely read error. The chain carries TRBV7-3 and TRBJ2-3; D is unresolved. With 5 bases removed from V and 4 bases from J, the gap between germline ends came to 10 bases. The length of the CDR3 is 13 residues. Germline V lookup: CDR1 SGHTA, CDR2 FQGTGA. The CDR3 region has the DNA TGTGCCAGCAGCCCCCGACGAGCAGATACGCAGTATTCT. Protein: CASSPRRADTQYS.

The chain employs TRBV7-2 and TRBJ2-4; no reliable D call. The DNA end is a closer match to TRBJ2-7, so the J assignment may be wrong. This CDR3 region has 13 residues. Germline CDR1 SGHTA, CDR2 FQGNSA. The CDR3 sequence: CASSLERNYEQYF. The CDR3 DNA sequence: TGTGCCAGCAGCTTAGAACGAAACTACGAGCAGTACTTC.